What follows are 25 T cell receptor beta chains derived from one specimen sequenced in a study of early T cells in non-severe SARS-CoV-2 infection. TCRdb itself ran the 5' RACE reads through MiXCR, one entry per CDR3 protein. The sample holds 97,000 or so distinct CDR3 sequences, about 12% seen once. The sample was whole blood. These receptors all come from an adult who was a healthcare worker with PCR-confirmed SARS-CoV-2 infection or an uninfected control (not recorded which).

The CDR3 region has the DNA TGTGCCAGCAGCCCCAGGTTTCAGGGCGTAGAGACCCAGTACTTC. Its protein product is CASSPRFQGVETQYF. V and J are TRBV7-8 and TRBJ2-5, with TRBD1 as a possible D gene (5 bases). The V gene lost 5 bases and the J gene lost 4 bases, with 17 bases spanning the gap. Looked up from germline, CDR1 is SGHVS and CDR2 is FQNEAQ. The CDR3 covers 15 residues.

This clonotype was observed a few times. This CDR3 reads CASSPLRRDRDYGYTF. The CDR3 DNA sequence: TGTGCCAGCAGCCCTTTACGCCGGGACAGGGATTATGGCTACACCTTC. The rearrangement uses TRBV4-2 and TRBJ1-2; TRBD1 agrees at 9 bases. The junction had 11 bases not matched to a gene; V was cut back by 4 bases and J by 5 bases. CDR1 and CDR2 (germline): LGHNA, YNFKEQ. There are 16 residues in the CDR3.

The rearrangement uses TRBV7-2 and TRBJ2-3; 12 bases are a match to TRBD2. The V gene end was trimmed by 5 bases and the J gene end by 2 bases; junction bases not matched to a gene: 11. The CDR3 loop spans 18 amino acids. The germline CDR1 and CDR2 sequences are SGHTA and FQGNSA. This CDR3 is CASSPRGLAGGPTDTQYF. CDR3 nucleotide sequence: TGTGCCAGCAGCCCCCGCGGCCTAGCGGGAGGGCCCACAGATACGCAGTATTTT. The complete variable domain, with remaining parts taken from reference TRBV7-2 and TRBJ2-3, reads GAGVSQSPSNKVTEKGKDVELRCDPISGHTALYWYRQSLGQGLEFLIYFQGNSAPDKSGLPSDRFSAERTGGSVSTLTIQRTQQEDSAVYLCASSPRGLAGGPTDTQYFGPGTRLTVL.

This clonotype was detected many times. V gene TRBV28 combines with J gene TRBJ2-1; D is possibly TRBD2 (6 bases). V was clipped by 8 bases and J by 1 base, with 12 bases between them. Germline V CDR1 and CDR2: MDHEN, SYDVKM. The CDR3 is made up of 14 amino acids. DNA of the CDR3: TGTGCCAGCCGCTCAGGAGGGTCCTACAATGAGCAGTTCTTC. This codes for CASRSGGSYNEQFF.

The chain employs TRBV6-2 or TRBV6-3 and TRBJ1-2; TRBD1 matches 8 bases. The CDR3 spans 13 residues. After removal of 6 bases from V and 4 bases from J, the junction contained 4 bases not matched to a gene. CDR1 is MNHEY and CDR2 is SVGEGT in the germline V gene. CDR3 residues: CASSQGTGYGYTF. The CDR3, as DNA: TGTGCCAGCAGCCAAGGGACAGGCTATGGCTACACCTTC.

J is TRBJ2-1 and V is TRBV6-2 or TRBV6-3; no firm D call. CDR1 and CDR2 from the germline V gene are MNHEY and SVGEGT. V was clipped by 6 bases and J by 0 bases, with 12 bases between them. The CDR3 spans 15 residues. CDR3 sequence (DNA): TGTGCCAGCAGAAAGGGTCAGAGCTCCTACAATGAGCAGTTCTTC. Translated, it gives CASRKGQSSYNEQFF.

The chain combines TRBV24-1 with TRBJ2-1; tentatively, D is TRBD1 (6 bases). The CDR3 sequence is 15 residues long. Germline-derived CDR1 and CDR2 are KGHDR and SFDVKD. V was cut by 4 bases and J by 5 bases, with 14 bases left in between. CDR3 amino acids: CATSDPVGGNNEQFF. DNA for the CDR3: TGTGCCACCAGTGACCCCGTTGGGGGCAACAATGAGCAGTTCTTC.

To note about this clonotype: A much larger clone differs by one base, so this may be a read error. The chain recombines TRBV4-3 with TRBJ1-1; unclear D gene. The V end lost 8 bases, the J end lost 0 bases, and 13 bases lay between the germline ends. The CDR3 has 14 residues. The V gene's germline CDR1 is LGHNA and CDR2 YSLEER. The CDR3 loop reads CASCPRHMNTEAFF. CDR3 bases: TGCGCCAGCTGCCCTCGACACATGAACACTGAAGCTTTCTTT.

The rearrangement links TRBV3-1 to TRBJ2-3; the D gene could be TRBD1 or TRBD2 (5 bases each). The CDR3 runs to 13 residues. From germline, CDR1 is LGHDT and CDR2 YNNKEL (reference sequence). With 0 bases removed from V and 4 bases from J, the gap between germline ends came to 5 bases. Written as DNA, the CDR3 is TGTGCCAGCAGCCAAGAGGGGGCAGATACGCAGTATTTT. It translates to CASSQEGADTQYF.

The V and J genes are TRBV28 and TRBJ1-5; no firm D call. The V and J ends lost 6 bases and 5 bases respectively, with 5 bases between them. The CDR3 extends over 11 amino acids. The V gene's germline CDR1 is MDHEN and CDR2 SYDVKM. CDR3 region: CASRHDQPQHF. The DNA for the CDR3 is TGTGCCAGCAGGCACGATCAGCCCCAGCATTTT. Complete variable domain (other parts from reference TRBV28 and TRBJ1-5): DVKVTQSSRYLVKRTGEKVFLECVQDMDHENMFWYRQDPGLGLRLIYFSYDVKMKEKGDIPEGYSVSREKKERFSLILESASTNQTSMYLCASRHDQPQHFGDGTRLSIL.

CDR3 in DNA: TGCAGTGCTATAACTAGCGGTGGGGCCTACGAGCAGTACTTC. Translating gives CSAITSGGAYEQYF. This rearrangement joins TRBV20-1 to TRBJ2-7, with 8 bases lining up with TRBD2. CDR1 is DFQATT, CDR2 SNEGSKA, per germline (reference sequence). V lost 4 bases, J lost 2 bases, and 7 bases stayed unmatched. The CDR3 sequence is 14 residues long.

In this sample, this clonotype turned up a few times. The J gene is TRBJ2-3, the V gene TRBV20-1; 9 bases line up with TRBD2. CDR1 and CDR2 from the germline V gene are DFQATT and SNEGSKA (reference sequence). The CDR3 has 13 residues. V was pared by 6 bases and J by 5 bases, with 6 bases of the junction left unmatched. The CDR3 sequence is CSARTSVKDTQYF. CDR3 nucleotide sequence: TGCAGTGCACGGACTAGCGTTAAAGATACGCAGTATTTT.

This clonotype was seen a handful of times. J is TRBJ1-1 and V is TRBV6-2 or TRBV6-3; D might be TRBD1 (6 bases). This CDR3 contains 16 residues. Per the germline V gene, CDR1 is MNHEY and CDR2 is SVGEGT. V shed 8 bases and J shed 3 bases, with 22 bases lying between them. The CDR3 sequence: CASLPDTGLGDTEAFF. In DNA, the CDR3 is TGTGCCAGCCTCCCGGATACAGGGCTGGGGGACACTGAAGCTTTCTTT.

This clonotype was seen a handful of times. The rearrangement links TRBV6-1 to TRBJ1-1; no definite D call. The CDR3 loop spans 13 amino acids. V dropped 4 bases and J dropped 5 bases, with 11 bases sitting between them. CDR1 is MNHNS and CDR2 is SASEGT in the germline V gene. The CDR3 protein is CASSVKTETEAFF. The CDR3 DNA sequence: TGTGCCAGCAGTGTCAAAACAGAGACTGAAGCTTTCTTT.

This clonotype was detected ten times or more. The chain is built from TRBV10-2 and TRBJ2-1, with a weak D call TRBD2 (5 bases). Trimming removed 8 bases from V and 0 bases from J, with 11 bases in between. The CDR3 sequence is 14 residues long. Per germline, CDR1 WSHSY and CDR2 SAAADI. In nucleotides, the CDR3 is TGCGCCAGCCTCTCAACTAGCTCCTACAATGAGCAGTTCTTC. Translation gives CASLSTSSYNEQFF.

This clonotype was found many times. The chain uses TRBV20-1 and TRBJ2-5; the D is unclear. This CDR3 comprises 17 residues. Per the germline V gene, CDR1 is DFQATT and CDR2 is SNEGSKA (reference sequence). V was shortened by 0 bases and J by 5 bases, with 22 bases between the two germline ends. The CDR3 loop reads CSARDQSGYLSWETQYF. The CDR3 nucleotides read TGCAGTGCTAGAGATCAATCCGGGTATCTGAGTTGGGAGACCCAGTACTTC.

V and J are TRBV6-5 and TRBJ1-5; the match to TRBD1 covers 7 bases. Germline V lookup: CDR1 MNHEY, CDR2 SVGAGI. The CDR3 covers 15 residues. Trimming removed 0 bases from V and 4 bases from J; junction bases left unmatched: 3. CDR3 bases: TGTGCCAGCAGTTACTCGGCAGGGGGTAATCAGCCCCAGCATTTT. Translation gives CASSYSAGGNQPQHF.

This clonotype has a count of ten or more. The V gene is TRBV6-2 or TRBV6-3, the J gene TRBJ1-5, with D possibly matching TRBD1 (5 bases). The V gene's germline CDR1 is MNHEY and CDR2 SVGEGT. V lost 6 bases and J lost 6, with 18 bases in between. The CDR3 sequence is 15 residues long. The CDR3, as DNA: TGTGCCAGCAGCCAGTCCGGTTGGGGGGGTCAGCCCCAGCATTTT. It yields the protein CASSQSGWGGQPQHF.

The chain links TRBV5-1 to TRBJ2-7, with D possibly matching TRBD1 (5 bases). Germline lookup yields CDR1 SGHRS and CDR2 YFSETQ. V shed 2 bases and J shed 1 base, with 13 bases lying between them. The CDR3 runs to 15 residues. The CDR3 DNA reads TGCGCCAGCAGCTTTGCGGCAGGGCGATCCTACGAGCAGTACTTC. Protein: CASSFAAGRSYEQYF. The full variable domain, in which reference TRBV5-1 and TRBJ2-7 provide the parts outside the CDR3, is KAGVTQTPRYLIKTRGQQVTLSCSPISGHRSVSWYQQTPGQGLQFLFEYFSETQRNKGNFPGRFSGRQFSNSRSEMNVSTLELGDSALYLCASSFAAGRSYEQYFGPGTRLTVT.

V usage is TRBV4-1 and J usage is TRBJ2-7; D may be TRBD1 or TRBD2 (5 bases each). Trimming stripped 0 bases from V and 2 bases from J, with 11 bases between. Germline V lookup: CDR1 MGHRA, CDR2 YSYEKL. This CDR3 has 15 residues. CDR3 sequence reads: CASSQEGPGPYEQYF. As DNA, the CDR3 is TGCGCCAGCAGCCAAGAAGGCCCGGGACCCTACGAGCAGTACTTC.

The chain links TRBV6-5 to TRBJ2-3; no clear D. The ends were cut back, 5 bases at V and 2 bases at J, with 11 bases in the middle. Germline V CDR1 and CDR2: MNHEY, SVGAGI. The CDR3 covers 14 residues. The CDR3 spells CASSKQRLTDTQYF. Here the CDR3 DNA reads TGTGCCAGCAGTAAGCAACGACTCACAGATACGCAGTATTTT.

The CDR3 bases are TGCGCCAGCAGCCAAGAGCCGGGAGGGCGATGGGAGCAGTACTTC. As protein: CASSQEPGGRWEQYF. The chain joins TRBV4-3 to TRBJ2-7; TRBD2 matches at 8 bases. The CDR3 runs to 15 residues. J gave up 7 bases and V 0 bases, and 8 bases lay outside the gene matches. Germline lookup yields CDR1 LGHNA and CDR2 YSLEER.

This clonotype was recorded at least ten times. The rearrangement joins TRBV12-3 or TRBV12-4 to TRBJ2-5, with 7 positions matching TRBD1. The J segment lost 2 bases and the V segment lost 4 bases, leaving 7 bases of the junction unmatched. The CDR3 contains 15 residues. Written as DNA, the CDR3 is TGTGCCAGCAGTTCCCGGACAGGACCTCAAGAGACCCAGTACTTC. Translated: CASSSRTGPQETQYF.

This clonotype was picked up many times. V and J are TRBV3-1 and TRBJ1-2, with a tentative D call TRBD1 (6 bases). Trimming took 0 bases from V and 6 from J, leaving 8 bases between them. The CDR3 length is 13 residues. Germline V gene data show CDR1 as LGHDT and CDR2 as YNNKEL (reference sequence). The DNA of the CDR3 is TGTGCCAGCAGCCAAGATTGGGGGCATGGCTACACCTTC. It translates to CASSQDWGHGYTF. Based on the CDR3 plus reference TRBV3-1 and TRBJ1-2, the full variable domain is DTAVSQTPKYLVTQMGNDKSIKCEQNLGHDTMYWYKQDSKKFLKIMFSYNNKELIINETVPNRFSPKSPDKAHLNLHINSLELGDSAVYFCASSQDWGHGYTFGSGTRLTVV.

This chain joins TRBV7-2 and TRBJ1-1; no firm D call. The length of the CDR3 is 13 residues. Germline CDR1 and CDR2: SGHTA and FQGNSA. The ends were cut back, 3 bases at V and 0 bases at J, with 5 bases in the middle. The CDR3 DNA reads TGTGCCAGCAGCTTCGCAATGAACACTGAAGCTTTCTTT. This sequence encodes CASSFAMNTEAFF.